This passage covers 29 T cell receptor beta chains from one sample sequenced in a study of blood T cell repertoires in COVID-19. Repertoires were generated with immunoSEQ multiplex PCR, while TCRdb's copy carries only in-frame clones and drops some. The top ten clones hold approximately 12% of a sample with approximately 200,000 clones, roughly 80% of them seen once. Sequenced: PBMCs or T cells enriched from blood (not recorded which). These receptors were collected from a man aged 35 to 55 who had recovered from COVID-19.

J is TRBJ1-2 and V is TRBV15; 7 nucleotides line up with TRBD1. Germline V lookup: CDR1 LNHNV, CDR2 YYDKDF (reference sequence). CDR3 length: 16 residues. V lost 4 bases and J lost 0; bases outside the gene matches: 8. Here the CDR3 DNA reads TGTGCCACCAGCACAGACAGGGCAGGGGCTAACTATGGCTACACCTTC. Its protein product is CATSTDRAGANYGYTF. The full variable domain, in which reference TRBV15 and TRBJ1-2 provide the parts outside the CDR3, is DAMVIQNPRYQVTQFGKPVTLSCSQTLNHNVMYWYQQKSSQAPKLLFHYYDKDFNNEADTPDNFQSRRPNTSFCFLDIRSPGLGDTAMYLCATSTDRAGANYGYTFGSGTRLTVV.

The chain links TRBV4-3 to TRBJ2-7; D perhaps matches TRBD1 (5 bases). Germline loops: CDR1 LGHNA, CDR2 YSLEER. This CDR3 contains 18 residues. Between the trimmed V and J ends, which lost 1 base and 0 bases, there was a span of 19 bases. CDR3 DNA: TGCGCCAGCAGCCAAGTAGGGAAAGGGGCAAGGAGCTCCTACGAGCAGTACGTC. This sequence encodes CASSQVGKGARSSYEQYV.

J is TRBJ1-2 and V is TRBV9; D uncertain. The V end was cut by 8 bases, the J end by 8 bases, with 13 bases between. This CDR3 comprises 11 residues. Germline CDR1 is SGDLS and CDR2 is YYNGEE. The chain's CDR3 is CASTGNWGYTF. The CDR3 DNA follows: TGTGCCAGTACGGGGAATTGGGGCTACACCTTC. Based on the CDR3 plus reference TRBV9 and TRBJ1-2, the full variable domain is DSGVTQTPKHLITATGQRVTLRCSPRSGDLSVYWYQQSLDQGLQFLIQYYNGEERAKGNILERFSAQQFPDLHSELNLSSLELGDSALYFCASTGNWGYTFGSGTRLTVV.

The chain couples TRBV7-8 to TRBJ2-1; 8 bases line up with TRBD1. This CDR3 has 17 amino acids. Germline V gene sequence: CDR1 SGHVS, CDR2 FQNEAQ. V was clipped by 5 bases and J by 0 bases; unmatched bases: 9. The CDR3 sequence is CASSQGQGPFSYNEQFF. Written as DNA, the CDR3 is TGTGCCAGCAGCCAAGGACAGGGTCCCTTCTCCTACAATGAGCAGTTCTTC.

The CDR3 spells CASSQEWGQGIHGYTF. CDR3 DNA: TGCGCCAGCAGCCAAGAATGGGGACAGGGGATCCATGGCTACACCTTC. This sequence joins TRBV4-3 and TRBJ1-2; 10 bases line up with TRBD1. V was pared by 0 bases and J by 6 bases, with 7 bases of the junction left unmatched. The CDR3 extends over 16 amino acids. Looked up from germline, CDR1 is LGHNA and CDR2 is YSLEER.

The V gene is TRBV12-3 or TRBV12-4, the J gene TRBJ2-7, with TRBD1 identical over 8 bases. This CDR3 spans 13 amino acids. The V segment lost 6 bases and the J segment 3 bases; nucleotides outside the gene matches: 4. The CDR3 sequence is CASRAGQGYEQYF. In DNA form, the CDR3 reads TGTGCCAGCAGAGCCGGACAGGGCTACGAGCAGTACTTC.

The chain recombines TRBV21-1 with TRBJ1-5; TRBD1 is the table's D call, not checked against the DNA. TRBV21-1 is an annotated pseudogene. This CDR3 spans 18 amino acids. CDR3: CASIAGQPGSTSNQPQHF. CDR3 sequence (DNA): TGTGCCAGCATCGCGGGACAGCCAGGCTCGACGAGCAATCAGCCCCAGCATTTT.

The chain employs TRBV27 and TRBJ2-3; a weak D match, TRBD1 (5 bases). The CDR3 spans 15 residues. Germline loops: CDR1 MNHEY, CDR2 SMNVEV (reference sequence). Deletions cut 1 base from V and 7 bases from J, with 15 bases between. In DNA, the CDR3 is TGTGCCAGCAGTTTATTGGAAGGGGTACATAATACGCAGTATTTT. Encoded protein: CASSLLEGVHNTQYF.

The chain employs TRBV19 and TRBJ2-3, with TRBD2 identical over 8 bases. CDR3 length equals 16 residues. The V gene end was trimmed by 1 base and the J gene end by 4 bases; junction bases not matched to a gene: 7. Germline V gives CDR1 LNHDA, CDR2 SQIVND (reference sequence). As DNA, the CDR3 is TGTGCCAGTAGTATAGGTTCTAGCGGGTTCTCAGATACGCAGTATTTT. This translates into CASSIGSSGFSDTQYF.

The chain carries TRBV27 and TRBJ2-7, with TRBD2 matching 9 bases. CDR3 length: 15 residues. V shed 0 bases and J 4 bases; nucleotides not matched to a gene: 4. The germline V gene encodes CDR1 MNHEY and CDR2 SMNVEV (reference sequence). CDR3 region: CASSLSSGSFYEQYF. The CDR3 bases are TGTGCCAGCAGTTTATCTAGCGGGAGTTTTTACGAGCAGTACTTC.

This clone was seen more than once but under ten times. The chain recombines TRBV25-1 with TRBJ2-2, with 7 bases matching TRBD1. Germline trimming cut 7 bases from V and 7 bases from J; bases unmatched to any gene: 18. The germline CDR1 and CDR2 sequences are MGHDK and SYGVNS. This CDR3 region has 17 residues. CDR3 nucleotide sequence: TGTGCCAGCACTAGGGGGCGGGCTTTCGAGTCGAACGGGGAGCTGTTTTTT. Protein product: CASTRGRAFESNGELFF.

This chain joins TRBV9 and TRBJ2-3, with 8 bases lining up with TRBD2. The CDR3 sequence is 15 residues long. V lost 5 bases, J lost 0 bases, and 5 bases stayed unmatched. From germline, CDR1 is SGDLS and CDR2 YYNGEE. This CDR3 reads CASRGWTSSTDTQYF. For the CDR3, the DNA is TGTGCCAGCAGGGGATGGACTAGCAGCACAGATACGCAGTATTTT.

The rearrangement joins TRBV7-2 to TRBJ1-1; possible D gene TRBD1, 6 bases. Trimming took 8 bases from V and 0 from J, leaving 13 bases between them. Per germline, CDR1 SGHTA and CDR2 FQGNSA. The CDR3 runs to 14 residues. CDR3 region: CASRRGGLNTEAFF. The CDR3 DNA reads as TGTGCCAGCCGCAGAGGGGGTTTGAACACTGAAGCTTTCTTT.

The genes are TRBV2 and TRBJ1-5; 9 nucleotides align to TRBD1. The V gene's germline CDR1 is SNHLY and CDR2 FYNNEI. The CDR3 length is 19 residues. V lost 1 base, J lost 0 bases, and 10 bases stayed unmatched. The CDR3 DNA is TGTGCCAGCAGTGAAGGGGGGCGGGACAGGGACTATAGCAATCAGCCCCAGCATTTT. It specifies CASSEGGRDRDYSNQPQHF.

This sequence joins TRBV4-2 and TRBJ1-2, with a possible D match to TRBD1 (6 bases). Trimming pared 4 bases from V and 0 bases from J, leaving 15 bases between. CDR3 size: 16 residues. The germline gives CDR1 LGHNA, CDR2 YNFKEQ. The CDR3 nucleotides are TGTGCCAGCAGCCGAGGGGGAGAGACATCTAACTATGGCTACACCTTC. It yields the protein CASSRGGETSNYGYTF.

This clone was observed a single time. This rearrangement joins TRBV6-1 to TRBJ1-2; a possible D gene is TRBD1 (5 bases). The V and J ends lost 2 bases and 6 bases respectively, with 13 bases between them. The CDR3 is 14 amino acids. Per the germline V gene, CDR1 is MNHNS and CDR2 is SASEGT. The CDR3 DNA is TGTGCCAGCAGTGAATGGGTAGGGGATCATGGCTACACCTTC. Amino acids: CASSEWVGDHGYTF.

Comments on this clone: Additional DNA sequences in this sample encode the identical CDR3. The chain is built from TRBV28 and TRBJ1-2; D is perhaps TRBD1 (5 bases). The V gene lost 1 base and the J gene lost 2 bases, with 8 bases spanning the gap. This CDR3 is 14 amino acids long. The germline CDR1 and CDR2 sequences are MDHEN and SYDVKM. The chain's CDR3 is CASSLSGGNYGYTF. CDR3 bases: TGTGCCAGCAGTTTATCGGGGGGGAACTATGGCTACACCTTC.

The chain links TRBV4-3 to TRBJ2-2, with 7 bases matching TRBD2. The CDR3 has 15 residues. Germline CDR1 reads LGHNA; CDR2 reads YSLEER. V dropped 4 bases and J dropped 3; count of bases not matched to a gene: 5. DNA for the CDR3: TGCGCCAGCAGCCCCGCGGGAGCAGACACCGGGGAGCTGTTTTTT. It encodes CASSPAGADTGELFF.

The CDR3 DNA reads TGCGCCAGCAGCGAGGGTAACCAAGAGACCCAGTACTTC. Protein product: CASSEGNQETQYF. This chain joins TRBV5-1 and TRBJ2-5; D is possibly TRBD2 (5 bases). This CDR3 region has 13 residues. The germline V gene has CDR1 SGHRS and CDR2 YFSETQ. Trimming removed 4 bases from V and 0 bases from J, with 7 bases in between. The full variable domain, rest sourced from reference TRBV5-1 and TRBJ2-5, is KAGVTQTPRYLIKTRGQQVTLSCSPISGHRSVSWYQQTPGQGLQFLFEYFSETQRNKGNFPGRFSGRQFSNSRSEMNVSTLELGDSALYLCASSEGNQETQYFGPGTRLLVL.

V gene TRBV4-3 combines with J gene TRBJ2-3, with D perhaps matching TRBD1 (6 bases). Trimming took off 0 bases at V and 2 bases at J, with 12 bases between the two ends. The germline V gene encodes CDR1 LGHNA and CDR2 YSLEER. CDR3 length equals 16 residues. The CDR3 is CASSQEWGLNTDTQYF. In nucleotides, the CDR3 is TGCGCCAGCAGCCAAGAATGGGGGCTGAACACAGATACGCAGTATTTT.

The V and J genes are TRBV18 and TRBJ1-3; TRBD1 aligns across 7 bases. After removal of 0 bases from V and 5 bases from J, the junction contained 1 base not matched to a gene. The CDR3 spans 14 residues. Germline values: CDR1 KGHSH, CDR2 LQKENI. The CDR3 region is CASSPPTGRNTIYF. The CDR3 region has the DNA TGTGCCAGCTCACCACCGACAGGGAGAAACACCATATATTTT.

The chain carries TRBV3-1 (or the pseudogene TRBV3-2) and TRBJ1-4; maybe TRBD1 (6 bases). In germline, CDR1 is LGHDT, CDR2 YNNKEL (reference sequence). The CDR3 has 16 residues. Trimming shortened V by 3 bases and J by 4 bases, and 15 bases separated the two germline ends. CDR3 residues: CASSHLWTVGNEKLFF. In nucleotides, the CDR3 is TGTGCCAGCAGCCATCTTTGGACAGTCGGTAATGAAAAACTGTTTTTT.

The V gene is TRBV7-3, the J gene TRBJ1-1, with D possibly TRBD1 on 6 matching bases. V lost 6 bases and J 1 base, leaving 21 bases between the germline ends. Germline loops: CDR1 SGHTA, CDR2 FQGTGA. The CDR3 spans 17 residues. The CDR3 nucleotides are TGTGCCAGCAGTTTTCGACAGGCCTACCATCCGAACACTGAAGCTTTCTTT. It yields the protein CASSFRQAYHPNTEAFF.

The V and J genes are TRBV7-9 and TRBJ2-1, with D perhaps TRBD2 (6 bases). The CDR3 covers 18 residues. The germline CDR1 and CDR2 sequences are SEHNR and FQNEAQ (reference sequence). Trimming left V 3 bases short and J 1 base short, with 19 bases between. The CDR3 region is CASSFFDGTLRSYNEQFF. CDR3 nucleotides: TGTGCCAGCAGCTTCTTTGACGGGACTCTCCGGTCCTACAATGAGCAGTTCTTC.

This rearrangement joins TRBV6-5 to TRBJ1-2; the D gene is possibly TRBD1 (5 bases). V lost 6 bases and J lost 5, with 16 bases in between. There are 14 residues in the CDR3. Per the germline V gene, CDR1 is MNHEY and CDR2 is SVGAGI. The CDR3 spells CASRPGGERYGYTF. In nucleotides, the CDR3 is TGTGCCAGCAGACCCGGGGGGGAGAGGTATGGCTACACCTTC.

This clone was seen just once. The chain employs TRBV5-4 and TRBJ2-7; 7 nucleotides line up with TRBD1. V was clipped by 4 bases and J by 5 bases; unmatched bases: 3. Germline V CDR1 and CDR2: SGHNT, YYREEE (reference sequence). This CDR3 is built from 12 residues. CDR3 region: CASSTTGNEQYF. Written as DNA, the CDR3 is TGTGCCAGCAGCACGACAGGGAACGAGCAGTACTTC.

J is TRBJ1-1 and V is TRBV29-1; D gene unclear. There are 13 residues in the CDR3. Deletions cut 4 bases from V and 1 base from J, with 10 bases between. CDR1 and CDR2 (germline): SQVTM, ANQGSEA. CDR3 nucleotides: TGCAGCGTTGTTACCGGGAGGAACACTGAAGCTTTCTTT. Translation: CSVVTGRNTEAFF. The full variable domain, with the rest looked up from reference TRBV29-1 and TRBJ1-1, is SAVISQKPSRDICQRGTSLTIQCQVDSQVTMMFWYRQQPGQSLTLIATANQGSEATYESGFVIDKFPISRPNLTFSTLTVSNMSPEDSSIYLCSVVTGRNTEAFFGQGTRLTVV.

V and J are TRBV4-2 and TRBJ1-2; D is undetermined. With 0 bases removed from V and 1 base from J, the gap between germline ends came to 15 bases. The CDR3 spans 17 residues. The germline gives CDR1 LGHNA, CDR2 YNFKEQ. CDR3 region: CASSQDFRTALNYGYTF. CDR3 nucleotide sequence: TGTGCCAGCAGCCAAGATTTTAGAACAGCTCTTAACTATGGCTACACCTTC.

The rearrangement uses TRBV6-5 and TRBJ2-7; TRBD2 agrees at 7 bases. Germline loops: CDR1 MNHEY, CDR2 SVGAGI. CDR3 length: 15 residues. Trimming took 8 bases from V and 0 from J; bases not matched to a gene: 10. CDR3: CASLNLGGSSYEQYF. The CDR3 nucleotides are TGTGCCAGCCTAAACCTGGGGGGGAGCTCCTACGAGCAGTACTTC.